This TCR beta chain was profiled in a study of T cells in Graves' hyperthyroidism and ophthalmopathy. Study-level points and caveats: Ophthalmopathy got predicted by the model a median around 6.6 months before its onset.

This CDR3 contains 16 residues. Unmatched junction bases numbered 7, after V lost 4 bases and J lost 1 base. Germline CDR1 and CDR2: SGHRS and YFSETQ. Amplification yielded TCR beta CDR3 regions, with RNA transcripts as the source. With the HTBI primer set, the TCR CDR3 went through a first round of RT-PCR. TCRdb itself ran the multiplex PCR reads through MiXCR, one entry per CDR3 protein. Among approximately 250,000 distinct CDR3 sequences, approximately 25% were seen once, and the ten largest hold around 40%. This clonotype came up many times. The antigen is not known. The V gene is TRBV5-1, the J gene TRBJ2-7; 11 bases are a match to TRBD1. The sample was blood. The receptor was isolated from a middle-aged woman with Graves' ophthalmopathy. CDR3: CASSPGGTGGSYEQYF. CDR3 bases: TGCGCCAGCAGCCCCGGGGGGACAGGGGGTTCCTACGAGCAGTACTTC.